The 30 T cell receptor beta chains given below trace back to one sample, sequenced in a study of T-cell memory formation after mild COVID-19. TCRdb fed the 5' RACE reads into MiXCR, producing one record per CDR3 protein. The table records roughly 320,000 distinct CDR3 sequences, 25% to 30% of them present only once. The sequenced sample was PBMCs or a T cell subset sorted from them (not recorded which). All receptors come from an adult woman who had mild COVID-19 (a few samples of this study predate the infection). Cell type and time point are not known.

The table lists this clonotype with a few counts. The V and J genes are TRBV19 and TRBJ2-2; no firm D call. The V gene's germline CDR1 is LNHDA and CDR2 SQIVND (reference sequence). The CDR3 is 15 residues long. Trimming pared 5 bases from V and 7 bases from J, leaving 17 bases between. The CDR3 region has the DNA TGTGCCAGTAGTTCGGTAGGGTCGGTCAGCGGGGAGCTGTTTTTT. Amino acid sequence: CASSSVGSVSGELFF. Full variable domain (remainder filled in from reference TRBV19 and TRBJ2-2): DGGITQSPKYLFRKEGQNVTLSCEQNLNHDAMYWYRQDPGQGLRLIYYSQIVNDFQKGDIAEGYSVSREKKESFPLTVTSAQKNPTAFYLCASSSVGSVSGELFFGEGSRLTVL.

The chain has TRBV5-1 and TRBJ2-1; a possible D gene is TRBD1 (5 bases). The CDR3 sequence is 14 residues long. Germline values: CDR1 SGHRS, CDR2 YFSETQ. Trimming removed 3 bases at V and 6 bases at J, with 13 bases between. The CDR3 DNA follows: TGCGCCAGCAGCTCTGGTCAGGGTGGCAATGAGCAGTTCTTC. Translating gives CASSSGQGGNEQFF.

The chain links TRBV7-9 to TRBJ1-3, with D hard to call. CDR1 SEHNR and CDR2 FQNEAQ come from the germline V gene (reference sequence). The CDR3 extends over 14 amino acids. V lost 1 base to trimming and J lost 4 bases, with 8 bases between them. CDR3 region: CASSLVTAGNTIYF. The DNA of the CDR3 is TGTGCCAGCAGCTTAGTCACGGCCGGAAACACCATATATTTT.

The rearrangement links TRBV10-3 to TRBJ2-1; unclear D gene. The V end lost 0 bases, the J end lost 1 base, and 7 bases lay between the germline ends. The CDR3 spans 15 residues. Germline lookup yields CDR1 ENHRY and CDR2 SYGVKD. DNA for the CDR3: TGTGCCATCAGTGAGTCGGCGGAGTCCTACAATGAGCAGTTCTTC. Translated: CAISESAESYNEQFF.

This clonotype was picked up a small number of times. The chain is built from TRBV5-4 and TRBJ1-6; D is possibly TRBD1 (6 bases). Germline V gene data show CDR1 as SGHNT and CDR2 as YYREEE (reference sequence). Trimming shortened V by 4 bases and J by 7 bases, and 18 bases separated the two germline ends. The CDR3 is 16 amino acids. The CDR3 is CASSNSPGHMNSPLHF. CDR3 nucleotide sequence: TGTGCCAGCAGCAACTCGCCGGGACACATGAATTCACCCCTCCACTTT.

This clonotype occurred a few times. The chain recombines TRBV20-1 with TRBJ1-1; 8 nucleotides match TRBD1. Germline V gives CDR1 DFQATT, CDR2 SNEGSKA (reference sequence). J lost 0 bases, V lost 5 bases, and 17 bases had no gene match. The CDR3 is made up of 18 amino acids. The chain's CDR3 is CSAGPRQGHPPMNTEAFF. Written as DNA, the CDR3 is TGCAGTGCTGGCCCACGACAGGGGCACCCGCCAATGAACACTGAAGCTTTCTTT.

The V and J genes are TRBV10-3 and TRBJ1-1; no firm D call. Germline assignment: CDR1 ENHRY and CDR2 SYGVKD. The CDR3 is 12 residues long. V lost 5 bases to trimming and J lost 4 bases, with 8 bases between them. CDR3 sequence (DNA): TGTGCCATCAGTACCGGTGTCACTGAAGCTTTCTTT. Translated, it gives CAISTGVTEAFF.

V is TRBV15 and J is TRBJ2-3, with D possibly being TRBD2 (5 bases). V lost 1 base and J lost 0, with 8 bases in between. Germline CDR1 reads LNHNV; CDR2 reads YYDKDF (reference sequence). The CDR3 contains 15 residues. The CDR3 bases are TGTGCCACCAGCAGAGTTCGGGATAGCACAGATACGCAGTATTTT. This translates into CATSRVRDSTDTQYF.

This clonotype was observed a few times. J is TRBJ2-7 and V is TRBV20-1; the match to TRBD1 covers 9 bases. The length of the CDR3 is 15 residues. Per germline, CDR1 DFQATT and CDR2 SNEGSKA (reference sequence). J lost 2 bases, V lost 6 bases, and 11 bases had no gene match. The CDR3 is CSANRYRGPAYEQYF. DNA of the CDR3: TGCAGTGCCAACCGGTACAGGGGGCCAGCCTACGAGCAGTACTTC.

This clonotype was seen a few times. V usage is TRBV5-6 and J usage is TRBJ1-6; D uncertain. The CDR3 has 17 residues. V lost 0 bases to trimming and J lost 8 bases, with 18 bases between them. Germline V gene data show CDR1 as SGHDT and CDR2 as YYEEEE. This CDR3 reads CASSLALTGLDYSPLHF. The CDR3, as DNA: TGTGCCAGCAGCTTGGCCCTGACCGGACTTGATTATTCACCCCTCCACTTT.

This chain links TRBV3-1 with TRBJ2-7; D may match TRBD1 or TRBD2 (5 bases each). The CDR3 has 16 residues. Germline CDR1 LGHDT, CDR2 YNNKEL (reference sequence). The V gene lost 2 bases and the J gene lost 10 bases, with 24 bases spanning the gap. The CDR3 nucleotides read TGTGCCAGCAGCCAAATCGACGGGGCAGGGCACGTAGGACAGTACTTC. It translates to CASSQIDGAGHVGQYF.

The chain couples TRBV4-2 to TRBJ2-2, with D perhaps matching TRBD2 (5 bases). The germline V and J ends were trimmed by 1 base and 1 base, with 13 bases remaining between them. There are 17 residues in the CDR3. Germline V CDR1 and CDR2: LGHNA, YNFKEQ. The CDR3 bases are TGTGCCAGCAGCCAAGGTGTCTCGGGGTTGAACACCGGGGAGCTGTTTTTT. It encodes CASSQGVSGLNTGELFF.

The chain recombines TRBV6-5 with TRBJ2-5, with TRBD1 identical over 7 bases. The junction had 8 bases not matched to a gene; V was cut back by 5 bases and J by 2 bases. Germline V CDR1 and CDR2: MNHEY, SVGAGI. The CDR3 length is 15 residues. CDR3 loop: CASSVAGTVQETQYF. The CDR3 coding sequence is TGTGCCAGCAGTGTCGCCGGGACAGTACAAGAGACCCAGTACTTC.

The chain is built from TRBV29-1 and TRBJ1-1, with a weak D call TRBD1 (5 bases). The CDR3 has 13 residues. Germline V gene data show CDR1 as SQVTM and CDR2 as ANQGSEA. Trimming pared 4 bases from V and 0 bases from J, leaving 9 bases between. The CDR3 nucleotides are TGCAGCGTTGGGGGCAACATGAACACTGAAGCTTTCTTT. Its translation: CSVGGNMNTEAFF.

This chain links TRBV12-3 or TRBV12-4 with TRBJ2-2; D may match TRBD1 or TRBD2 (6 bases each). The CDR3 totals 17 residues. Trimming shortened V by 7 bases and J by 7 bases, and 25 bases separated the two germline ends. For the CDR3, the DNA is TGTGCCAGCACCCCTCTCGGAAAGGGGGGCGCATACGGGGAGCTGTTTTTT. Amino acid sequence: CASTPLGKGGAYGELFF.

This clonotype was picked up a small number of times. CDR3 sequence: CASSPGDIASYEQYF. The CDR3, as DNA: TGCGCCAGCAGCCCGGGGGACATCGCCTCCTACGAGCAGTACTTC. The chain combines TRBV5-1 with TRBJ2-7; D is perhaps TRBD1 or TRBD2 (6 bases each). Deletions cut 4 bases from V and 0 bases from J, with 14 bases between. The length of the CDR3 is 15 residues. Germline-derived CDR1 and CDR2 are SGHRS and YFSETQ.

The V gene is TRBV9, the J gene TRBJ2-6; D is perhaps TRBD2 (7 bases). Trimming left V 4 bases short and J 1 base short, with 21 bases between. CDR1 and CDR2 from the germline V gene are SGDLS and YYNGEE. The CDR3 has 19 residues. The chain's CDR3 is CASSPREVGGGSGANVLTF. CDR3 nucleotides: TGTGCCAGCAGCCCCCGGGAGGTAGGAGGGGGGTCTGGGGCCAACGTCCTGACTTTC.

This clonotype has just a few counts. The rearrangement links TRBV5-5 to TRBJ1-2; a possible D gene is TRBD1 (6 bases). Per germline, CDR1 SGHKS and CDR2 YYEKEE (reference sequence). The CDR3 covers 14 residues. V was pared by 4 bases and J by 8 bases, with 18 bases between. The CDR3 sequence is CASSATGPLGGYTF. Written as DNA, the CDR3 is TGTGCCAGCAGCGCTACAGGGCCCCTGGGGGGCTACACCTTC.

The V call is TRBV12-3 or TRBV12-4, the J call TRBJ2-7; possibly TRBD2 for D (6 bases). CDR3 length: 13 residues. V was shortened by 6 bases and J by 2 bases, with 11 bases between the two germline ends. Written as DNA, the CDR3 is TGTGCCAGCAGCCGCGGGATTACCTACGAGCAGTACTTC. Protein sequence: CASSRGITYEQYF.

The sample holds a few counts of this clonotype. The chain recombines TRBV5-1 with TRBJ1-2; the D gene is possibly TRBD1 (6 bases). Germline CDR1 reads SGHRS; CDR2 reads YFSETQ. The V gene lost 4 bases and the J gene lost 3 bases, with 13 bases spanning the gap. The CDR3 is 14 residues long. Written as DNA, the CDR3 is TGCGCCAGCAGCGGAGGACAGAACGACTATGGCTACACCTTC. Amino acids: CASSGGQNDYGYTF.

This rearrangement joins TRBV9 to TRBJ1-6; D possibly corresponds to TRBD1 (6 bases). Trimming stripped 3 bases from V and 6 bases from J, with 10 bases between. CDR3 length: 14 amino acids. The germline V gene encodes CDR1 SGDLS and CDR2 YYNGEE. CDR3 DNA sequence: TGTGCCAGCAGCGCACAGGGAGGTAATTCACCCCTCCACTTT. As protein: CASSAQGGNSPLHF.

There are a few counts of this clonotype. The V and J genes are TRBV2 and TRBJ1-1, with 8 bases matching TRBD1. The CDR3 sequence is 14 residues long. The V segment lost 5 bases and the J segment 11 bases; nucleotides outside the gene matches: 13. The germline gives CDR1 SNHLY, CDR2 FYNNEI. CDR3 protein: CASSSQGVVSQAFF. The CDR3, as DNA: TGTGCCAGCAGTTCACAGGGGGTTGTCTCTCAGGCTTTCTTT.

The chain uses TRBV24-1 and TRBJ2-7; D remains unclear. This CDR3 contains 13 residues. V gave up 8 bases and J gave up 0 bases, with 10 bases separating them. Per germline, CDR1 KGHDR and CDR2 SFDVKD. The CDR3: CATMGSNSYEQYF. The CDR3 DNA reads TGTGCCACCATGGGCTCTAACTCCTACGAGCAGTACTTC.

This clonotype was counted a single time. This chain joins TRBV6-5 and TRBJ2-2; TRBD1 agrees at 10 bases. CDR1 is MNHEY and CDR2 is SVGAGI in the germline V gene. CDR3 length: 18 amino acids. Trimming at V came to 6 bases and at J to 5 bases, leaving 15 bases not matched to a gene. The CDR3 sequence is CASSSNRPGTGVTGELFF. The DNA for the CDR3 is TGTGCCAGCAGCTCGAATCGTCCCGGGACAGGGGTTACCGGGGAGCTGTTTTTT.

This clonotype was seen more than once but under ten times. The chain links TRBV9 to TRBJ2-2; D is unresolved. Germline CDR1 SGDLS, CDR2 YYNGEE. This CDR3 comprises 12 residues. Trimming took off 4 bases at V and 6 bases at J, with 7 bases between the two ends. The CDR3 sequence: CASSSISGELFF. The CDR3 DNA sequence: TGTGCCAGCAGCTCGATCTCCGGGGAGCTGTTTTTT.

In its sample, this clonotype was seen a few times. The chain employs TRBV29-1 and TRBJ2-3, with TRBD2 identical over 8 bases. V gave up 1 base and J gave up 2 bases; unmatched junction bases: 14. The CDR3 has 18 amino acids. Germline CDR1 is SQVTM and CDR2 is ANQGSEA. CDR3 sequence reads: CSVEGLLPGLVHTDTQYF. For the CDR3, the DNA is TGCAGCGTTGAAGGCCTCCTACCGGGACTAGTACACACAGATACGCAGTATTTT.

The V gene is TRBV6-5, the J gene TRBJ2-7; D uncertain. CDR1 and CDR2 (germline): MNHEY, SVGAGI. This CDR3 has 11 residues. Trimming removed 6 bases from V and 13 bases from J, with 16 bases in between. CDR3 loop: CASSLGPKSYF. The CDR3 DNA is TGTGCCAGCAGCCTCGGACCTAAGAGCTACTTC.

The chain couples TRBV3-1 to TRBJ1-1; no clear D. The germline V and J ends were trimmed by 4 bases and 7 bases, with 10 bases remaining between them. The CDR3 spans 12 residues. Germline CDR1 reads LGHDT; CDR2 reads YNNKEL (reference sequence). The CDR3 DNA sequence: TGTGCCAGCAGCCTGATAAACCATGAAGCTTTCTTT. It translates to CASSLINHEAFF.

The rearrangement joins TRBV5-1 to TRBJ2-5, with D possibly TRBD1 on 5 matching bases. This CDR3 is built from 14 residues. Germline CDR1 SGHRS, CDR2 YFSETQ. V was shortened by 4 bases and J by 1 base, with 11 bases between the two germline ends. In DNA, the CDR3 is TGCGCCAGCAGCCTATGGGGCGGCCAAGAGACCCAGTACTTC. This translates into CASSLWGGQETQYF.

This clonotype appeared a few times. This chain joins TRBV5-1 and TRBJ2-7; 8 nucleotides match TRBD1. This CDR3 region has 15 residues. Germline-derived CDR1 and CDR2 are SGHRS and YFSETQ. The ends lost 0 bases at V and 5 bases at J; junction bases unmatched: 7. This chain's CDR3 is CASSLARQGADEQYF. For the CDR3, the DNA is TGCGCCAGCAGCTTGGCCCGGCAGGGGGCCGACGAGCAGTACTTC.